The 28 T cell receptor beta chains below were found in one sample sequenced in a study of Graves' ophthalmopathy and Graves' hyperthyroidism. The authors amplified TCR beta CDR3 regions, and they did so from RNA transcripts for repertoire sequencing. First-round RT-PCR with HTBI primers preceded a second-round multiplex PCR. In TCRdb, the multiplex PCR reads were re-called with MiXCR into one record per CDR3 protein. Of 740,000 or so distinct CDR3 sequences listed, approximately 40% are singletons. The material sequenced was peripheral blood. The source is an adult man with Graves' ophthalmopathy.

This clonotype came up many times. This chain uses TRBV10-3 with TRBJ2-7; 8 positions agree with TRBD1. CDR3 length: 13 residues. Germline CDR1 and CDR2: ENHRY and SYGVKD. Losses at the gene ends were 6 bases for V and 1 base for J; bases not matched to a gene: 2. The CDR3 region is CAISNRGSYEQYF. The CDR3 nucleotides read TGTGCCATCAGCAACAGGGGGTCCTACGAGCAGTACTTC.

About this clonotype itself: This may arise from a read error, as a much more abundant clone is one base away. This chain links TRBV10-3 with TRBJ2-2, with D possibly being TRBD2 (5 bases). The CDR3 length is 16 residues. Germline CDR1 reads ENHRY; CDR2 reads SYGVKD. V gave up 0 bases and J gave up 4 bases, with 12 bases separating them. CDR3 DNA: TGTGCCATCAGTGAGTCGAGGGCAGAGGGCACCGGGGAGCTGTTTTTT. It encodes CAISESRAEGTGELFF.

J is TRBJ2-5 and V is TRBV5-1; D perhaps matches TRBD1 (6 bases). V was clipped by 4 bases and J by 5 bases, with 15 bases between them. CDR3 length equals 14 residues. From germline, CDR1 is SGHRS and CDR2 YFSETQ. For the CDR3, the DNA is TGCGCCAGCAGCATCGGGACAAACGGGGAGACCCAGTACTTC. Translation gives CASSIGTNGETQYF.

V and J are TRBV7-2 and TRBJ1-4, with TRBD1 matching over 7 bases. Germline CDR1 and CDR2: SGHTA and FQGNSA. The CDR3 is made up of 14 amino acids. Trimming removed 6 bases from V and 4 bases from J; junction bases left unmatched: 5. CDR3 loop: CASRPGQINEKLFF. CDR3 DNA: TGTGCCAGCAGACCGGGACAGATTAATGAAAAACTGTTTTTT. Full variable domain (remainder filled in from reference TRBV7-2 and TRBJ1-4): GAGVSQSPSNKVTEKGKDVELRCDPISGHTALYWYRQSLGQGLEFLIYFQGNSAPDKSGLPSDRFSAERTGGSVSTLTIQRTQQEDSAVYLCASRPGQINEKLFFGSGTQLSVL.

The chain couples TRBV20-1 to TRBJ1-2; TRBD1 might be the D (6 bases). Germline CDR1 is DFQATT and CDR2 is SNEGSKA (reference sequence). V was trimmed by 0 bases and J by 4 bases, leaving 18 bases between them. CDR3 length: 16 amino acids. CDR3: CSAREGWRGAGYGYTF. The DNA for the CDR3 is TGCAGTGCTAGAGAGGGGTGGCGGGGGGCGGGCTATGGCTACACCTTC.

This clonotype has a single count. Compared with germline, one end of the junction differs, possibly owing to a read error. The chain joins TRBV9 to TRBJ1-6; the D gene is possibly TRBD1 (6 bases). This CDR3 has 14 amino acids. Per germline, CDR1 SGDLS and CDR2 YYNGEE. CDR3 nucleotides: TGCGCCAGCAGACCCGACAGGAATAATTCACCCCACCACTTT. Translating gives CASRPDRNNSPHHF.

The V and J genes are TRBV7-2 and TRBJ1-5; the D gene is possibly TRBD1 (5 bases). Germline CDR1 is SGHTA and CDR2 is FQGNSA. Trimming pared 3 bases from V and 11 bases from J, leaving 17 bases between. The CDR3 loop spans 14 amino acids. The chain's CDR3 is CASSLRGAGETQHF. The DNA for the CDR3 is TGTGCCAGCAGCTTGCGTGGGGCGGGAGAGACCCAGCATTTT.

V is TRBV29-1 and J is TRBJ2-5; 9 positions match TRBD1. The J call may be in error: the DNA end matches TRBJ2-7 better. The CDR3 is 12 residues long. From germline, CDR1 is SQVTM and CDR2 ANQGSEA. This CDR3 is CSGEQGANEQYF. CDR3 in DNA: TGCAGCGGGGAACAGGGGGCTAACGAGCAGTACTTC.

Note on this clonotype: A much larger clone sits a single nucleotide away, making a read error possible. This sequence joins TRBV5-1 and TRBJ1-6; unclear D gene. From germline, CDR1 is SGHRS and CDR2 YFSETQ. This CDR3 is built from 14 residues. Trimming took 6 bases from V and 7 from J, leaving 14 bases between them. DNA of the CDR3: TGCGCCAGCAACTTTGGAGCGGCCAATTCACCCCTCCACTTT. Amino acid sequence: CASNFGAANSPLHF.

This clonotype was found many times. At one of its ends the junction is not consistent with the germline gene, which may arise from a read error. V gene TRBV7-2 combines with J gene TRBJ1-5; D uncertain. Germline CDR1 is SGHTA and CDR2 is FQGNSA. This CDR3 contains 14 residues. The CDR3 sequence is CASSLDGSNQPQHF. The CDR3 coding sequence is TGCGCCAGCAGCTTGGACGGGAGCAATCAGCCCCAGCATTTT.

There are a few counts of this clonotype. CDR3 in DNA: TGTGCCACCGAAATTAGTGGGGGCACCGATTCGGGCTACGAGCAGTACTTC. Protein product: CATEISGGTDSGYEQYF. The chain combines TRBV7-9 with TRBJ2-7; D may be TRBD1 (6 bases). This CDR3 comprises 17 residues. CDR1 and CDR2 from the germline V gene are SEHNR and FQNEAQ (reference sequence). V dropped 10 bases and J dropped 3 bases, with 28 bases sitting between them.

This chain uses TRBV20-1 with TRBJ1-1; a weak D match, TRBD1 (6 bases). The V and J ends lost 2 bases and 2 bases respectively, with 18 bases between them. Germline assignment: CDR1 DFQATT and CDR2 SNEGSKA (reference sequence). The CDR3 spans 16 residues. The CDR3 loop reads CSARNVYGGDNTEAFF. The CDR3 DNA is TGCAGTGCTAGAAATGTTTATGGGGGCGACAACACTGAAGCTTTCTTT.

This clonotype was seen just once. It may be a read error: a sequence one base away is much more abundant. The J gene is TRBJ1-2, the V gene TRBV12-3 or TRBV12-4; no clear D. V lost 3 bases, J lost 3 bases, and 8 bases lay in between. The CDR3 runs to 13 residues. In nucleotides, the CDR3 is TGTGCCAGCAGTTTCGCCAGGCACTATGGCTACACCTTC. This codes for CASSFARHYGYTF.

In this sample, this clonotype turned up once. Since a much larger clone is just one base distant, this may be a read error. The chain joins TRBV20-1 to TRBJ1-2; the match to TRBD1 covers 7 bases. Trimming at V came to 6 bases and at J to 7 bases, leaving 11 bases not matched to a gene. Germline V CDR1 and CDR2: DFQATT, SNEGSKA (reference sequence). The CDR3 spans 13 residues. The CDR3 DNA reads TGCAGTGCCACGCCCGGGACAGCGTTTGGCTACACCTTC. Protein sequence: CSATPGTAFGYTF.

This chain uses TRBV2 with TRBJ1-2; TRBD1 aligns across 8 bases. The CDR3 has 13 residues. From germline, CDR1 is SNHLY and CDR2 FYNNEI. DNA for the CDR3: TGTGCTACAGTGACAGGGGTTGACTATGGCTACACCTTC. Translating it yields CATVTGVDYGYTF. Variable domain in full (rest from reference TRBV2 and TRBJ1-2): EPEVTQTPSHQVTQMGQEVILRCVPISNHLYFYWYRQILGQKVEFLVSFYNNEISEKSEIFDDQFSVERPDGSNFTLKIRSTKLEDSAMYFCATVTGVDYGYTFGSGTRLTVV.

The chain recombines TRBV29-1 with TRBJ2-5; 12 positions match TRBD1. This CDR3 is 16 amino acids long. CDR1 SQVTM and CDR2 ANQGSEA come from the germline V gene. V shed 7 bases and J 3 bases; nucleotides not matched to a gene: 12. The CDR3 nucleotides read TGCAGCGGCCAACCGGGACAGGGGGCGGTAGAAGAGACCCAGTACTTC. This sequence encodes CSGQPGQGAVEETQYF.

This chain joins TRBV19 and TRBJ1-2, with no clear D. Trimming took 5 bases from V and 7 from J, leaving 17 bases between them. The CDR3 extends over 14 amino acids. Germline V gives CDR1 LNHDA, CDR2 SQIVND (reference sequence). In nucleotides, the CDR3 is TGTGCCAGTAGTGTCCAGGCAACAACTAGTGGCTACACCTTC. It specifies CASSVQATTSGYTF. The whole variable domain, filled in from reference TRBV19 and TRBJ1-2, reads DGGITQSPKYLFRKEGQNVTLSCEQNLNHDAMYWYRQDPGQGLRLIYYSQIVNDFQKGDIAEGYSVSREKKESFPLTVTSAQKNPTAFYLCASSVQATTSGYTFGSGTRLTVV.

This clonotype has a count of ten or more. V usage is TRBV12-3 or TRBV12-4 and J usage is TRBJ2-6; D remains ambiguous. Trimming shortened V by 2 bases and J by 0 bases, and 8 bases separated the two germline ends. The CDR3 consists of 16 residues. CDR3 in DNA: TGTGCCAGCAGTTTACAGGCAGGCTCTGGGGCCAACGTCCTGACTTTC. It translates to CASSLQAGSGANVLTF.

V usage is TRBV7-9 and J usage is TRBJ1-3; D uncertain. Deletions cut 3 bases from V and 0 bases from J, with 9 bases between. CDR1 SEHNR and CDR2 FQNEAQ come from the germline V gene (reference sequence). The CDR3 runs to 15 residues. The CDR3 region is CASSFGSGSGNTIYF. Written as DNA, the CDR3 is TGTGCCAGCAGCTTCGGTTCTGGCTCTGGAAACACCATATATTTT.

This clonotype has a count of ten or more. The chain carries TRBV7-9 and TRBJ2-5; possible D gene TRBD1, 6 bases. The ends were cut back, 4 bases at V and 1 base at J, with 10 bases in the middle. Germline CDR1 SEHNR, CDR2 FQNEAQ (reference sequence). This CDR3 has 14 residues. The CDR3 DNA is TGTGCCAGCAGCTCGGACAGCCTCCAAGAGACCCAGTACTTC. Translated: CASSSDSLQETQYF.

The table lists this clonotype with many counts. The rearrangement links TRBV15 to TRBJ1-4; D ambiguous. Between the trimmed V and J ends, which lost 0 bases and 8 bases, there was a span of 10 bases. The CDR3 has 14 residues. Per germline, CDR1 LNHNV and CDR2 YYDKDF (reference sequence). In DNA form, the CDR3 reads TGTGCCACCAGCAGAGATCTTGGTGGGGAAAAACTGTTTTTT. This encodes CATSRDLGGEKLFF.

The chain employs TRBV2 and TRBJ2-5; D gene uncertain. There are 15 residues in the CDR3. The germline CDR1 and CDR2 sequences are SNHLY and FYNNEI. Trimming stripped 5 bases from V and 4 bases from J, with 17 bases between. Here the CDR3 reads CASSLWAIPGETQYF. Here the CDR3 DNA reads TGTGCCAGCAGTTTATGGGCGATTCCGGGAGAGACCCAGTACTTC.

On this clonotype: The junction does not match germline at one end; this may be a read error. The rearrangement links TRBV10-3 to TRBJ2-3, with TRBD2 as a possible D gene (6 bases). The CDR3 runs 14 residues. CDR1 and CDR2 from the germline V gene are ENHRY and SYGVKD. The CDR3 loop reads CASSEVAGTDTQYF. The CDR3 region has the DNA TGTGCCAGCAGTGAGGTAGCGGGCACAGATACGCAGTATTTT.

This chain links TRBV9 with TRBJ1-2; D is uncertain. CDR3 length: 13 amino acids. Germline V gene lookup returns CDR1 SGDLS and CDR2 YYNGEE. Trimming removed 6 bases at V and 5 bases at J, with 14 bases between. CDR3 nucleotides: TGTGCCAGCAACCGCCTCAGTACATATGGCTACACCTTC. This encodes CASNRLSTYGYTF.

The chain carries TRBV7-3 and TRBJ2-7; no firm D call. Trimming removed 8 bases at V and 2 bases at J, with 13 bases between. The length of the CDR3 is 13 residues. Germline V lookup: CDR1 SGHTA, CDR2 FQGTGA. CDR3 nucleotides: TGTGCCAGCTCACCGAACAGCCCCTACGAGCAGTACTTC. This encodes CASSPNSPYEQYF.

This clonotype appeared many times. This sequence joins TRBV29-1 and TRBJ1-6, with D unresolved. Germline V lookup: CDR1 SQVTM, CDR2 ANQGSEA. Trimming pared 4 bases from V and 8 bases from J, leaving 9 bases between. The CDR3 is made up of 12 amino acids. This CDR3 is CSVGETDSPLHF. CDR3 in DNA: TGCAGCGTTGGTGAGACGGATTCACCCCTCCACTTT. Combining the CDR3 with reference TRBV29-1 and TRBJ1-6 gives the whole variable domain SAVISQKPSRDICQRGTSLTIQCQVDSQVTMMFWYRQQPGQSLTLIATANQGSEATYESGFVIDKFPISRPNLTFSTLTVSNMSPEDSSIYLCSVGETDSPLHFGNGTRLTVT.

The sample holds many counts of this clonotype. The CDR3, as DNA: TGTGCCAGCAGCGCCCGTCCGGGACAGGGTCTAAACACTGAAGCTTTCTTT. It encodes CASSARPGQGLNTEAFF. The rearrangement uses TRBV7-6 and TRBJ1-1, with 9 bases fitting TRBD1. The CDR3 contains 17 residues. CDR1 is SGHVS, CDR2 FNYEAQ, per germline. V lost 5 bases and J lost 2; bases outside the gene matches: 12.

This chain links TRBV20-1 with TRBJ2-7; 9 bases map to TRBD1. Losses at the gene ends were 1 base for V and 5 bases for J; bases not matched to a gene: 12. There are 16 residues in the CDR3. CDR1 is DFQATT and CDR2 is SNEGSKA in the germline V gene (reference sequence). CDR3 nucleotide sequence: TGCAGTGCTAGAGCTCTGGACAGGGGCTCCCTTAACGAGCAGTACTTC. Its translation: CSARALDRGSLNEQYF.